This TCR beta chain was profiled in a study of T cell repertoires in cytomegalovirus infection (dated by TCRdb to the late 2010s). Regarding the study in general: The HLA type of each donor mattered for the analysis, because public TCR beta signatures pointed to carriage of CMV infection along with the matching HLA type.

The full study reports these points: In both this cohort and an independent roughly 360-donor cohort, the cumulative frequency of public TCR beta family members distinguished carriers of CMV infection plus the relevant HLA type. The ex vivo response was dominated by HLA-C-restricted CMV-specific TCR beta clonotypes, which also provided the single most frequent clonotype in two of eight donors.

The cysteine opens and the phenylalanine closes a CDR3 of 13 amino acids. Only CDR3 DNA remains: 39 bases, in frame from the first base. V lost 6 bases and J lost 5 bases, and the count of bases not matched to a germline gene is 6. The germline V gene sets CDR1 to MNHEY and CDR2 to SVGAGI. This clonotype occurred many times. The antigen it binds to is not known. Base qualities are missing; no much larger clone stands one base away. Reads for this sample came from an Illumina HiSeq 1500. The public sequencing data were trimmed at Q25 with fastp and processed into clonotypes with MiXCR by TCRdb, which kept only in-frame beta chains. Every entry covers one CDR3 protein and lists the most common genes and DNA from its rows. A total of 270,000 or so distinct CDR3 sequences appear in this sample, 15% to 20% of them only once. The ten largest clones represent 40% to 55% of the sample.

This clonotype originated in a human donor in good health (CMV status not recorded). Some clones in this sample may be carry-over from other donors' samples. What was sequenced was CD8+ T cells from PBMCs. The chain was built from TRBV6-5 and TRBJ1-1, and TRBD1 aligns with 7 junction nucleotides. The CDR3 reads as follows: CASSSSGGTEAFF. The sequenced DNA: TGTGCCAGCAGCTCCTCAGGGGGTACTGAAGCTTTCTTT.